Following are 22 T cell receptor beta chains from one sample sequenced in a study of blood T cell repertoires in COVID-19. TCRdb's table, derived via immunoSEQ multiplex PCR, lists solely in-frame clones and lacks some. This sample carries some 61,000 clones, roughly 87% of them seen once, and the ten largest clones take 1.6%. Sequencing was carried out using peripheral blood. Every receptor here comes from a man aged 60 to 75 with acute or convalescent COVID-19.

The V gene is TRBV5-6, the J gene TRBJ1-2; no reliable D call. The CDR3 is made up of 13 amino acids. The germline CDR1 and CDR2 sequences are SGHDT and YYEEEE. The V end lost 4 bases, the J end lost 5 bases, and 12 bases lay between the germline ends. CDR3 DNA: TGTGCCAGCAGCCGCCCGGGCGGGTATGGCTACACCTTC. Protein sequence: CASSRPGGYGYTF.

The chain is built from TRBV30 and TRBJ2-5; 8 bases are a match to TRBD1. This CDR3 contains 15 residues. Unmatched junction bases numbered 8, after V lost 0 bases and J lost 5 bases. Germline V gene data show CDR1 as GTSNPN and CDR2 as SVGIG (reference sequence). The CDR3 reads CAWSVQQGAWETQYF. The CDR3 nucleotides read TGTGCCTGGAGTGTACAGCAGGGGGCATGGGAGACCCAGTACTTC.

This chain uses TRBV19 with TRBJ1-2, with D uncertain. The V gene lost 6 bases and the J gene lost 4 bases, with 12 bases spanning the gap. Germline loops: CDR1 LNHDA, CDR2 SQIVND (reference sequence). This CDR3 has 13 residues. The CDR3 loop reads CASSPSLGYGYTF. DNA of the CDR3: TGTGCCAGTAGCCCCAGTCTAGGCTATGGCTACACCTTC.

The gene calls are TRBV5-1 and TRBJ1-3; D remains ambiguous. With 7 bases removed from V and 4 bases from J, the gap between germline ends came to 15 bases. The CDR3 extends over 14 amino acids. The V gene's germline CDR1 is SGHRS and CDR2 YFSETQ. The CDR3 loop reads CASSSGVTGNTIYF. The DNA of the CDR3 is TGCGCCAGCTCCTCCGGGGTGACCGGAAACACCATATATTTT.

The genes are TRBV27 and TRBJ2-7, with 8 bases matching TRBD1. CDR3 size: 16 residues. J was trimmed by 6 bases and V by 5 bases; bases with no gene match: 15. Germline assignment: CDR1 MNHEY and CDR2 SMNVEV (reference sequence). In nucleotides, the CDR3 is TGTGCCAGCAGTACGCCGACAGGGGTTGGGGTACGCGAGCAGTACTTC. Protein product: CASSTPTGVGVREQYF.

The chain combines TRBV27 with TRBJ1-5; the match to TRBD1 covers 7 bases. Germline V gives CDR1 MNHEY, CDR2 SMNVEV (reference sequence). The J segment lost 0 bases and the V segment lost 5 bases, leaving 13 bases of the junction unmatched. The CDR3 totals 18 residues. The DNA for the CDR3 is TGTGCCAGCAGTAAGTCGAAAACAGGGGTCTATAGCAATCAGCCCCAGCATTTT. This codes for CASSKSKTGVYSNQPQHF.

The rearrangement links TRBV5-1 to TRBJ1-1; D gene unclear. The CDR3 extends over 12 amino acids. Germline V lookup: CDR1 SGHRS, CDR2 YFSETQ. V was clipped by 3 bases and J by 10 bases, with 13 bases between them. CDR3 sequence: CASSYEGTGAFF. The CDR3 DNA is TGCGCCAGCAGCTACGAGGGAACGGGAGCTTTCTTT.

The CDR3: CASSLDRNSYNEQFF. CDR3 bases: TGTGCCAGCAGTCTCGACAGAAATTCCTACAATGAGCAGTTCTTC. The rearrangement links TRBV27 to TRBJ2-1; D perhaps matches TRBD1 (5 bases). Germline CDR1 and CDR2: MNHEY and SMNVEV (reference sequence). CDR3 length: 15 amino acids. Trimming cost V 5 bases and J 1 base, with 12 bases left between them.

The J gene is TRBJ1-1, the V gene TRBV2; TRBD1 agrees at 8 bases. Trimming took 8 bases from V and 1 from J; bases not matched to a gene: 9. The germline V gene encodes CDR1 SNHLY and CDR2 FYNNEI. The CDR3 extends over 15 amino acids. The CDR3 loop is CASLKYRGGNTEAFF. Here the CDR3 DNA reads TGTGCCAGCCTTAAGTACAGGGGGGGGAACACTGAAGCTTTCTTT.

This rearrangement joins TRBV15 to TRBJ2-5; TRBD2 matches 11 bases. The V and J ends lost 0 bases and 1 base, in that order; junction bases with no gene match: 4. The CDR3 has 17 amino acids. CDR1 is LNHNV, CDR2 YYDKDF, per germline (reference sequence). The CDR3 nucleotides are TGTGCCACCAGCAGAGAGCGACTAGCGGGGACCCAAGAGACCCAGTACTTC. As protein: CATSRERLAGTQETQYF.

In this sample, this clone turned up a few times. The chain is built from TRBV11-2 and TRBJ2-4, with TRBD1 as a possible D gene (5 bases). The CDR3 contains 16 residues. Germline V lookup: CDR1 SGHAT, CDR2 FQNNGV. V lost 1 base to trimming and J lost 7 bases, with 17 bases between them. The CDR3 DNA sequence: TGTGCCAGCAGCTTAGCGGTGGCAGGGCGGCTGAACATTCAGTACTTC. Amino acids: CASSLAVAGRLNIQYF.

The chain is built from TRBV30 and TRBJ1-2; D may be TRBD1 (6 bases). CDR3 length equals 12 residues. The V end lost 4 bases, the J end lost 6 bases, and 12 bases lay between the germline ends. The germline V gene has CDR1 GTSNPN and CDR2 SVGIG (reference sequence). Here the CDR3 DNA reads TGTGCCTGGAACCTCCAGGGGAATGGCTACACCTTC. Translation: CAWNLQGNGYTF. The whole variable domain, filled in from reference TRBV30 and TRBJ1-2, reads SQTIHQWPATLVQPVGSPLSLECTVEGTSNPNLYWYRQAAGRGLQLLFYSVGIGQISSEVPQNLSASRPQDRQFILSSKKLLLSDSGFYLCAWNLQGNGYTFGSGTRLTVV.

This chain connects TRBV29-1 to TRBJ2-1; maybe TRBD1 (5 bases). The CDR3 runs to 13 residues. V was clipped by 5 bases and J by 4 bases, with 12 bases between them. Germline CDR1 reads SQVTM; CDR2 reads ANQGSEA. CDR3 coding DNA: TGCAGCGTTCAGCGCGGACAATACAATGAGCAGTTCTTC. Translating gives CSVQRGQYNEQFF.

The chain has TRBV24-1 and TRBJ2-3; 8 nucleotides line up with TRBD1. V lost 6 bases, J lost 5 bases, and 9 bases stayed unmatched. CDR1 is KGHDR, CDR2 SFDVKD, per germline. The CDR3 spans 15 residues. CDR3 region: CATSLTGDIIDTQYF. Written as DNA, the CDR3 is TGTGCCACCAGTTTGACAGGGGATATAATAGATACGCAGTATTTT.

Here the CDR3 reads CASSLQGVSGNTIYF. CDR3 nucleotides: TGTGCCAGCAGCTTACAAGGGGTCTCTGGAAACACCATATATTTT. The chain has TRBV7-8 and TRBJ1-3, with D possibly matching TRBD1 (5 bases). This CDR3 spans 15 amino acids. Germline V gene sequence: CDR1 SGHVS, CDR2 FQNEAQ. V dropped 2 bases and J dropped 0 bases, with 8 bases sitting between them.

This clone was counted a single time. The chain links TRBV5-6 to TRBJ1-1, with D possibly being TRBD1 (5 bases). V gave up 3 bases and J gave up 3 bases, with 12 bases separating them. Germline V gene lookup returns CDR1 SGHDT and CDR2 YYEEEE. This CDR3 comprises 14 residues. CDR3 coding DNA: TGTGCCAGCAGCTCCTCTTGGGGGGACACTGAAGCTTTCTTT. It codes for CASSSSWGDTEAFF. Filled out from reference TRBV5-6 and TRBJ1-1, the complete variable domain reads DAGVTQSPTHLIKTRGQQVTLRCSPKSGHDTVSWYQQALGQGPQFIFQYYEEEERQRGNFPDRFSGHQFPNYSSELNVNALLLGDSALYLCASSSSWGDTEAFFGQGTRLTVV.

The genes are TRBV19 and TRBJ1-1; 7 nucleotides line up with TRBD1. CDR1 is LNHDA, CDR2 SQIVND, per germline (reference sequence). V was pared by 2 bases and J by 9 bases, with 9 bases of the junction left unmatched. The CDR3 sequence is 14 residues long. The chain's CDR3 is CASSISSGQVQAFF. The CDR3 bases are TGTGCCAGTAGTATATCCTCTGGACAGGTTCAAGCTTTCTTT.

As DNA, the CDR3 is TGTGCCAGCAGCCAAGATCAACAGGGGGGCTATGGCTACACCTTC. It translates to CASSQDQQGGYGYTF. This sequence joins TRBV3-1 (or the pseudogene TRBV3-2) and TRBJ1-2; 8 positions agree with TRBD1. The CDR3 contains 15 residues. Trimming took 0 bases from V and 4 from J; bases not matched to a gene: 4. The germline gives CDR1 LGHDT, CDR2 YNNKEL (reference sequence).

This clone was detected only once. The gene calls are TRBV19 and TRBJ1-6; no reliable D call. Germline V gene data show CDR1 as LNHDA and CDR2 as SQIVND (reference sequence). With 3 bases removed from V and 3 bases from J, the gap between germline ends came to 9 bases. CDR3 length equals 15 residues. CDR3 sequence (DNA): TGTGCCAGTAGTATCAACAGCTTCTATAATTCACCCCTCCACTTT. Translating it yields CASSINSFYNSPLHF.

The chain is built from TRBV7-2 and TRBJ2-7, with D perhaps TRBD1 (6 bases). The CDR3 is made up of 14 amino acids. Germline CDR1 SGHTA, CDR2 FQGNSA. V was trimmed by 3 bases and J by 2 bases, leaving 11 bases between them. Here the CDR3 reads CASSFRGITYEQYF. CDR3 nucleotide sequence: TGTGCCAGCAGCTTCAGGGGAATTACCTACGAGCAGTACTTC.

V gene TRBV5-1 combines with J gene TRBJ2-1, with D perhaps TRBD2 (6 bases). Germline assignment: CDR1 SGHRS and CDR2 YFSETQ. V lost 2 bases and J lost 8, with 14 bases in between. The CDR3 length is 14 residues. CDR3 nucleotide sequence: TGCGCCAGCAGCTTACGGGGGACGATGGATGAGCAGTTCTTC. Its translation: CASSLRGTMDEQFF.

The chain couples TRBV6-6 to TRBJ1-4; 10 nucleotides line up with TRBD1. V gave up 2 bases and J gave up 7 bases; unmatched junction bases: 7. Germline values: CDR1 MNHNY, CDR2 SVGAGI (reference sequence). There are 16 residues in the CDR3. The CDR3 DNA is TGTGCCAGCAGTTACACACCGGGACAGGGGAGTGAAAAACTGTTTTTT. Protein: CASSYTPGQGSEKLFF.